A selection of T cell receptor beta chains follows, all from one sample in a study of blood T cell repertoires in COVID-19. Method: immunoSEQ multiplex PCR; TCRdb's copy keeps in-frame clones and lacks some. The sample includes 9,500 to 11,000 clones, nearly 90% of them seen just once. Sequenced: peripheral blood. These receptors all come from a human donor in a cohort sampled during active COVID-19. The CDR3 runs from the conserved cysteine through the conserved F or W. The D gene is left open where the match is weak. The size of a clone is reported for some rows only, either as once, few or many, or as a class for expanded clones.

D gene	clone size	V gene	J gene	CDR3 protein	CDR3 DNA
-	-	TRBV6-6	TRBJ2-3	CASTYTGSRAQYF	TGTGCCAGCACATATACAGGGTCGCGGGCGCAGTATTTT
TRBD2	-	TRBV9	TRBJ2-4	CASSVGTGGGIQYF	TGTGCCAGCAGCGTAGGGACGGGGGGAGGCATTCAGTACTTC
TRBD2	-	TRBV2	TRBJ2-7	CASRPSGALRGEQYF	TGTGCCAGCCGCCCTAGCGGGGCACTCAGGGGCGAGCAGTACTTC
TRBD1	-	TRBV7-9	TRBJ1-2	CASSLETGSGYTF	TGTGCCAGCAGCTTAGAGACAGGGTCCGGCTACACCTTC
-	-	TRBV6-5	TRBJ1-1	CASRVQMNTEAFF	TGTGCCAGCAGGGTCCAGATGAACACTGAAGCTTTCTTT
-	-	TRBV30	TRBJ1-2	CACPRSAGYGYTF	TGTGCCTGTCCTCGGTCCGCGGGCTATGGCTACACCTTC
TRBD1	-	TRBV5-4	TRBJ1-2	CASSLGQDYGYTF	TGTGCCAGCAGCCTGGGACAGGACTATGGCTACACCTTC
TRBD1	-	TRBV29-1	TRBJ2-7	CSVGTGGGFEQYF	TGCAGCGTCGGGACAGGGGGCGGTTTCGAGCAGTACTTC
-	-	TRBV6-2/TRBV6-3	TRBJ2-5	CASGHGGKETQYF	TGTGCCAGCGGCCACGGGGGAAAAGAGACCCAGTACTTC
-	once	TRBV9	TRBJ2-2	CASSVGDTYTGELFF	TGTGCCAGCAGCGTAGGGGACACCTACACCGGGGAGCTGTTTTTT
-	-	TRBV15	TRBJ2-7	CATSRDAAYEQYF	TGTGCCACCAGCAGAGATGCAGCCTACGAGCAGTACTTC
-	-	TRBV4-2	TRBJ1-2	CASSQDDGSLGGHPLYGYTF	TGTGCCAGCAGCCAAGATGATGGGAGTTTAGGGGGTCATCCCCTCTATGGCTACACCTTC
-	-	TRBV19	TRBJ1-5	CASNPSRGQPQHF	TGTGCCAGTAACCCGAGTAGGGGTCAGCCCCAGCATTTT
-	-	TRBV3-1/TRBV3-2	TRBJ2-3	CASSRSGADTQYF	TGTGCCAGCAGCCGCAGTGGAGCAGATACGCAGTATTTT
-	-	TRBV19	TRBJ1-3	CASSCRDCSGNTIYF	TGTGCCAGTAGTTGCCGGGATTGTTCTGGAAACACCATATATTTT
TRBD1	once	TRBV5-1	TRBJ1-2	CASSRSGEGASYGYTF	TGCGCCAGCAGCCGCAGCGGAGAGGGGGCGAGCTATGGCTACACCTTC